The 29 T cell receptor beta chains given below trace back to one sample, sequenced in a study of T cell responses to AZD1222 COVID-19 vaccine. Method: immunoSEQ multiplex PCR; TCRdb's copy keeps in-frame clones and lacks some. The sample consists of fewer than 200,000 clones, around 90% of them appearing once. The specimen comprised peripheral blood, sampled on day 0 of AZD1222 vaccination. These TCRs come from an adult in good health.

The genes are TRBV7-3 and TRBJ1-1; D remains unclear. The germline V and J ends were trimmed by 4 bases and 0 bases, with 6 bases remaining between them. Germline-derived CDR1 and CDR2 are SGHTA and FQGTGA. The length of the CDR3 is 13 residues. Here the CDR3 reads CASSSLMNTEAFF. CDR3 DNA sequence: TGTGCCAGCAGCTCGCTCATGAACACTGAAGCTTTCTTT.

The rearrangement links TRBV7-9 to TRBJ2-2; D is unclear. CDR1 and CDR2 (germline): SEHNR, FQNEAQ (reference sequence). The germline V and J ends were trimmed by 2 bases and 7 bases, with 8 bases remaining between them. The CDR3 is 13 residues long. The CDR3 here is CASSLLEVGELFF. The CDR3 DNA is TGTGCCAGCAGCTTATTAGAGGTCGGGGAGCTGTTTTTT.

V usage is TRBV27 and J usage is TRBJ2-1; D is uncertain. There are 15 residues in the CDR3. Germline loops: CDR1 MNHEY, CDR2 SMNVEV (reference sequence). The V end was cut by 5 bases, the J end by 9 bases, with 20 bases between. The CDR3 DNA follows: TGTGCCAGCAGTCTGGTGGGAAGAACCAATCGTGAGCAGTTCTTC. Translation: CASSLVGRTNREQFF.

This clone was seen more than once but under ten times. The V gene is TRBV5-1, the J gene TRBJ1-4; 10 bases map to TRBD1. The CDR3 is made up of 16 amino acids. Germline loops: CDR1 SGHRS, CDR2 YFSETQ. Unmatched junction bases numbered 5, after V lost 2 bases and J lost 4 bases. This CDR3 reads CASSFTGQGGNEKLFF. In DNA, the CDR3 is TGCGCCAGCAGCTTTACCGGACAGGGGGGTAATGAAAAACTGTTTTTT. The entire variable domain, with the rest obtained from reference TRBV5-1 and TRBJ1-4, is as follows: KAGVTQTPRYLIKTRGQQVTLSCSPISGHRSVSWYQQTPGQGLQFLFEYFSETQRNKGNFPGRFSGRQFSNSRSEMNVSTLELGDSALYLCASSFTGQGGNEKLFFGSGTQLSVL.

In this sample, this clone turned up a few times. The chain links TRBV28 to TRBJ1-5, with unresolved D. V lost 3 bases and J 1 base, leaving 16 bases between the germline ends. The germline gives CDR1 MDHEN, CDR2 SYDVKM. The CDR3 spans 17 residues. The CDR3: CASSFSNPLGSNQPQHF. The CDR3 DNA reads TGTGCCAGCAGTTTCTCGAACCCCCTGGGAAGCAATCAGCCCCAGCATTTT.

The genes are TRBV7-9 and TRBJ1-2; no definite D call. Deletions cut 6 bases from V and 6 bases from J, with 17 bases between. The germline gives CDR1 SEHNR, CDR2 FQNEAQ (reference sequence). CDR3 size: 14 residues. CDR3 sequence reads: CASSQNGEKNGYTF. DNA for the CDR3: TGTGCCAGCAGTCAAAACGGGGAGAAGAATGGCTACACCTTC.

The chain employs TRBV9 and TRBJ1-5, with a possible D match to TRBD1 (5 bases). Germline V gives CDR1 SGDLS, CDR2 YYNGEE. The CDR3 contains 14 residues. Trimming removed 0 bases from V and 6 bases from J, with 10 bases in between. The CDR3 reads CASSVGGVGQPQHF. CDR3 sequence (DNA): TGTGCCAGCAGCGTAGGGGGGGTAGGTCAGCCCCAGCATTTT.

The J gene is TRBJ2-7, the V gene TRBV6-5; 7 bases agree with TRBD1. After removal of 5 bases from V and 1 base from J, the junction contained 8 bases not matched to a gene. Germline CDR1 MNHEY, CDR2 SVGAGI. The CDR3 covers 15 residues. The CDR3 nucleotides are TGTGCCAGCAGTATCAGGGGGATGTCGTCCTACGAGCAGTACTTC. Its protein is CASSIRGMSSYEQYF.

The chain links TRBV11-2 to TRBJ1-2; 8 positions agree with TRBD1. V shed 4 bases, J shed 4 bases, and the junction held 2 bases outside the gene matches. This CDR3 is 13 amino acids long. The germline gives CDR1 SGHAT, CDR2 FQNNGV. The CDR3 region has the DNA TGTGCCAGCAGCTCGACAGGGGCCTATGGCTACACCTTC. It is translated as CASSSTGAYGYTF.

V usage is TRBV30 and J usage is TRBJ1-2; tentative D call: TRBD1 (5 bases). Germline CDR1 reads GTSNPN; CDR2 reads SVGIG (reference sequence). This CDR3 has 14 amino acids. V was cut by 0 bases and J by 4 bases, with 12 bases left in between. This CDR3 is CAWSVHRGLYGYTF. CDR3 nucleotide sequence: TGTGCCTGGAGTGTACATCGGGGCCTCTATGGCTACACCTTC.

The CDR3 DNA is TGCGCCAGCAGCTTGAACAGGAGGACAGATACGCAGTATTTT. Translation gives CASSLNRRTDTQYF. This chain connects TRBV5-1 to TRBJ2-3; D is perhaps TRBD1 or TRBD2 (5 bases each). The V end lost 1 base, the J end lost 3 bases, and 9 bases lay between the germline ends. The CDR3 extends over 14 amino acids. The germline V gene has CDR1 SGHRS and CDR2 YFSETQ.

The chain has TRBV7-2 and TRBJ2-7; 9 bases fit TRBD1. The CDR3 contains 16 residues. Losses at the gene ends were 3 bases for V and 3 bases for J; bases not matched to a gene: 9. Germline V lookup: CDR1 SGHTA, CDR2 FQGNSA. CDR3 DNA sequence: TGTGCCAGCAGCTTTTTACCGGGACAGGGTCGCTACGAGCAGTACTTC. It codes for CASSFLPGQGRYEQYF.

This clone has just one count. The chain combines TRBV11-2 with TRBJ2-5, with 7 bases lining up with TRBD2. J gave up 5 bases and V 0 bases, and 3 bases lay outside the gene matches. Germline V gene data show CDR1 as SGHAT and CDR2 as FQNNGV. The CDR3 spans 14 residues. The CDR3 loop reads CASSLDVGGETQYF. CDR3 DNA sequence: TGTGCCAGCAGCTTAGATGTGGGAGGGGAGACCCAGTACTTC.

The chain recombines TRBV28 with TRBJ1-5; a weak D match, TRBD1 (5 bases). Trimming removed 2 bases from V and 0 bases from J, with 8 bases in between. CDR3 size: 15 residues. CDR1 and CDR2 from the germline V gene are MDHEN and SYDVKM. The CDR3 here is CASSLGGNSNQPQHF. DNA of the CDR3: TGTGCCAGCAGTTTAGGGGGTAATAGCAATCAGCCCCAGCATTTT.

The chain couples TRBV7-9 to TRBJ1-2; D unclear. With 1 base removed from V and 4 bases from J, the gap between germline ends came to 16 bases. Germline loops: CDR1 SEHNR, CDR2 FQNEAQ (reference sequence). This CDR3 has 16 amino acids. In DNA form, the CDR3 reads TGTGCCAGCAGCTTAGAAGGTGGAAGGTTGAGCTATGGCTACACCTTC. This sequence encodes CASSLEGGRLSYGYTF.

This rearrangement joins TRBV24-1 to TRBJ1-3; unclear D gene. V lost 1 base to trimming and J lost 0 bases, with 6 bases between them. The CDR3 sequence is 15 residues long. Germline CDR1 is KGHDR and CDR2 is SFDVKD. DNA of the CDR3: TGTGCCACCAGTGATTTTGCCAACTCTGGAAACACCATATATTTT. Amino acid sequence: CATSDFANSGNTIYF.

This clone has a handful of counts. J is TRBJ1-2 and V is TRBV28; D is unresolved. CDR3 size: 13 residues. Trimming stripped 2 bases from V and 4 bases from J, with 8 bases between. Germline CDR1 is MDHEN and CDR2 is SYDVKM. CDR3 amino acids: CASSLSAIYGYTF. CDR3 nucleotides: TGTGCCAGCAGTTTAAGCGCAATCTATGGCTACACCTTC.

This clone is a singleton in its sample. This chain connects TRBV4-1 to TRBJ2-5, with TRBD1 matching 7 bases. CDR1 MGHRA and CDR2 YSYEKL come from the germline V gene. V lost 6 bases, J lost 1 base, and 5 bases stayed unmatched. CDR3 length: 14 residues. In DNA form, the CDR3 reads TGCGCCAGCAGGCTACAGGGGTCCCAAGAGACCCAGTACTTC. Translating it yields CASRLQGSQETQYF.

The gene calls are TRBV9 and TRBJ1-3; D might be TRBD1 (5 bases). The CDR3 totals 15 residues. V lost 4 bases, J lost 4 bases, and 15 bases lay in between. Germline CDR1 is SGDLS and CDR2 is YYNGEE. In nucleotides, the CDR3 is TGTGCCAGCAGCCAGACAGTCCTGGGGGGAAACACCATATATTTT. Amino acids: CASSQTVLGGNTIYF.

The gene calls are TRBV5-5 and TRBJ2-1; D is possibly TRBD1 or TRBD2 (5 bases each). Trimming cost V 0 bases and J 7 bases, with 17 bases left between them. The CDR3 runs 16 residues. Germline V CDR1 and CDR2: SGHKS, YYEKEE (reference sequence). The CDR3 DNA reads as TGTGCCAGCAGCTTGGGGATCCGGGACCGAGGTAATGAGCAGTTCTTC. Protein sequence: CASSLGIRDRGNEQFF.

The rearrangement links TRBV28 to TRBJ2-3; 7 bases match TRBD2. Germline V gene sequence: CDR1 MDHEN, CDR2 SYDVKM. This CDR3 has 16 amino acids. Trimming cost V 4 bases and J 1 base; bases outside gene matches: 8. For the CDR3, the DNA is TGTGCCAGCAGTTCCCCAAGACGGGGGGGCACAGATACGCAGTATTTT. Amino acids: CASSSPRRGGTDTQYF.

This chain's CDR3 is CAWSIGTGGVGELFF. DNA of the CDR3: TGTGCCTGGAGTATAGGGACAGGGGGGGTCGGGGAGCTGTTTTTT. The chain has TRBV30 and TRBJ2-2; 11 positions agree with TRBD1. The CDR3 contains 15 residues. V was clipped by 2 bases and J by 7 bases; unmatched bases: 6. From germline, CDR1 is GTSNPN and CDR2 SVGIG (reference sequence).

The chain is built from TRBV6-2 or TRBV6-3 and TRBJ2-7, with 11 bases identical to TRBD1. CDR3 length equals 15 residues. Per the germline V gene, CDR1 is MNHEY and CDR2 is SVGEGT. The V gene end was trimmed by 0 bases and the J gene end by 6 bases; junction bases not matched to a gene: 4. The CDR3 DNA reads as TGTGCCAGCAGTTACTCCTGGACAGGGGGCTTCGAGCAGTACTTC. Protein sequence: CASSYSWTGGFEQYF.

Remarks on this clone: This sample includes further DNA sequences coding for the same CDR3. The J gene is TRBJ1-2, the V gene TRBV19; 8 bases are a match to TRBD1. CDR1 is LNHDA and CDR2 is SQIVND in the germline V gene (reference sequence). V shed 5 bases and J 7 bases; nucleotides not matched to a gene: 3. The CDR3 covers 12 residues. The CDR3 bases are TGTGCCAGTAGTCCAGACAGGGGTGGCTACACCTTC. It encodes CASSPDRGGYTF.

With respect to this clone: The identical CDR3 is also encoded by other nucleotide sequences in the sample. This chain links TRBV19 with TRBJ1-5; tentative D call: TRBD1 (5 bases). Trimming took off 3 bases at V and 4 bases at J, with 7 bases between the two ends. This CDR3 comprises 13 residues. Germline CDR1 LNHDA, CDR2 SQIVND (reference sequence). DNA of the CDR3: TGTGCCAGTAGTATTTCAGGGAATCAGCCCCAGCATTTT. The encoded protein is CASSISGNQPQHF.

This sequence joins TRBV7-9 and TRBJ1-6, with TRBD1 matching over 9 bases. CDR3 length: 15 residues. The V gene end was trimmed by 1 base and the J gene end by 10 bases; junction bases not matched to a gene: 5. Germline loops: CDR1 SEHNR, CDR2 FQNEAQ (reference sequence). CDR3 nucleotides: TGTGCCAGCAGCTTAGGGGGACAGGGTCGATCACCCCTCCACTTT. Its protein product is CASSLGGQGRSPLHF.

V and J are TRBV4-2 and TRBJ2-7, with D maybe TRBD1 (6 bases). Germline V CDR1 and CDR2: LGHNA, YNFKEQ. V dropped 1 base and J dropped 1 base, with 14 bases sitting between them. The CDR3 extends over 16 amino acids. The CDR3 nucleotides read TGTGCCAGCAGCCAAGGGTCGGGACACCTGTCCTACGAGCAGTACTTC. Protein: CASSQGSGHLSYEQYF.

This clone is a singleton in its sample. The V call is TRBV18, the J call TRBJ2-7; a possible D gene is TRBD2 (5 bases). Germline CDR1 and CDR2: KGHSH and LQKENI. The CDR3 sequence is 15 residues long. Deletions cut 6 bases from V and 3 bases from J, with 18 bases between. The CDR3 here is CASSPGSGLLYEQYF. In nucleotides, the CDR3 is TGTGCCAGCTCCCCGGGGTCTGGCCTCCTCTACGAGCAGTACTTC.

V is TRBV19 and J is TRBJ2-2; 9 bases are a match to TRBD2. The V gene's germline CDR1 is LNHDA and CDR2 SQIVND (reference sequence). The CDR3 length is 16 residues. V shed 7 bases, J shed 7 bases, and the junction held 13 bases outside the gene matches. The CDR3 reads CASTPPGGRAIGELFF. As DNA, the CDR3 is TGTGCCAGTACCCCCCCGGGCGGGAGGGCCATCGGGGAGCTGTTTTTT. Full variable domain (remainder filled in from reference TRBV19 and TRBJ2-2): DGGITQSPKYLFRKEGQNVTLSCEQNLNHDAMYWYRQDPGQGLRLIYYSQIVNDFQKGDIAEGYSVSREKKESFPLTVTSAQKNPTAFYLCASTPPGGRAIGELFFGEGSRLTVL.